The T cell receptor (beta chain) described here comes from a study of blood T cell repertoires in COVID-19. Study summary: Sites across the United States, Italy and Spain contributed samples from acute and convalescent COVID-19. T cells, B-cell-depleted T cells, or PBMCs supplied cDNA or gDNA.

CDR1 LNHDA and CDR2 SQIVND come from the germline V gene (reference sequence). The CDR3 loop spans 16 amino acids. Trimming shortened V by 4 bases and J by 1 base, and 13 bases separated the two germline ends. The repertoire was sequenced with immunoSEQ multiplex PCR; TCRdb's copy has only in-frame clones and lacks some. The data contain 150,000 to 200,000 clones, around 82% of them singletons. This TCR derives from a woman aged 80 or over with acute or convalescent COVID-19. The sample was peripheral blood. The chain joins TRBV19 to TRBJ1-4; D call uncertain. CDR3 in DNA: TGTGCCAGTAGTAACCCTCAACGAGTAACTAATGAAAAACTGTTTTTT. Translating it yields CASSNPQRVTNEKLFF.